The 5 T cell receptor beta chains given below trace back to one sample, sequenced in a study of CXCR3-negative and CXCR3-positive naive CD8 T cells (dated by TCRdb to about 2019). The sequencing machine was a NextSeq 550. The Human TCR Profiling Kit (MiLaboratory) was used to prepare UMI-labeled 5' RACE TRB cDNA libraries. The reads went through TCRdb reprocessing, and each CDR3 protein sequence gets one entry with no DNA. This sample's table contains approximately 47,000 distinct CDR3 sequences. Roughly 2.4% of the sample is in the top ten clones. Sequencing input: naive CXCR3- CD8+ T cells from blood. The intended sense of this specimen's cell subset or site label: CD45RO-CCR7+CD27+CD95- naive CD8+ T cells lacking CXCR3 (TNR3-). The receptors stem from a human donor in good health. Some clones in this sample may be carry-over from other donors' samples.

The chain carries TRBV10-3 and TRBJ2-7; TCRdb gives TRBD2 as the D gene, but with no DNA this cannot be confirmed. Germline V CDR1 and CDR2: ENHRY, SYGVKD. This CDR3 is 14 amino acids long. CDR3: CALSRETDNYEQYF.

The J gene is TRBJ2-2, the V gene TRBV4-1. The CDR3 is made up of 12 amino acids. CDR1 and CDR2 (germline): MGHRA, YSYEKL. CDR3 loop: CASSQGTGELFF.

CDR3 amino acids: CASSQPPTVGSVEQYF. V usage is TRBV4-1 and J usage is TRBJ2-7; as DNA is missing, the TRBD1 call by TCRdb cannot be tested. Per the germline V gene, CDR1 is MGHRA and CDR2 is YSYEKL. The CDR3 is 16 residues long.

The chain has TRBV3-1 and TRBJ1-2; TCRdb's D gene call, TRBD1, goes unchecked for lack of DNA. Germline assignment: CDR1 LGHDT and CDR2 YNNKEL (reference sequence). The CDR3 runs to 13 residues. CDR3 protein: CASSQTGTGGYTF.

CDR3 sequence: CASSDEGLPLNEQFF. The genes are TRBV2 and TRBJ2-1; the D call from TCRdb, TRBD2, cannot be confirmed without DNA. Germline assignment: CDR1 SNHLY and CDR2 FYNNEI. The CDR3 runs to 15 residues.